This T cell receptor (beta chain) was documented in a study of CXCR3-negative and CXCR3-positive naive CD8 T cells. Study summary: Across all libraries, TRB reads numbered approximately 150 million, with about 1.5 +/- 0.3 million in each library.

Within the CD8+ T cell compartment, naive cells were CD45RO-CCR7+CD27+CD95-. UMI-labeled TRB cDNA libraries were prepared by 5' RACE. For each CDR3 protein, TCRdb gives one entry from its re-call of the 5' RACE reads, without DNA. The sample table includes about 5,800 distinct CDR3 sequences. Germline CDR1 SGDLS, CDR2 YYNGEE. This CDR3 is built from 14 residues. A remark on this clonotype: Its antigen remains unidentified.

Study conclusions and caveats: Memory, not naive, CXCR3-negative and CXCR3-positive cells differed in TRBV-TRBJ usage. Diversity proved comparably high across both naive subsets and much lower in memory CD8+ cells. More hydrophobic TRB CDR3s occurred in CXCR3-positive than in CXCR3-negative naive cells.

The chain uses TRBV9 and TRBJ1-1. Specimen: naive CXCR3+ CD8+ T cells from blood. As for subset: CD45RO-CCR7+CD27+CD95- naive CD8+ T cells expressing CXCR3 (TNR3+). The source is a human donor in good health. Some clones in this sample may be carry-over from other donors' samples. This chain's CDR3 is CASSVDGLGPEAFF.